Listed here are 15 T cell receptor beta chains from one sample, sequenced in a study of shared clonotypes between healthy human individuals. CD45RO-negative CD8 cells positively selected for CCR7 made up the naive population, which excluded terminally differentiated effector memory CD45RA+ cells. This table comes from immunoSEQ multiplex PCR, and its TCRdb copy is limited to in-frame clones, with some not included. The sample has 1.5 million to 2.5 million clones, roughly 95% seen once. What was sequenced was naive CD8+ T cells sorted from blood. Receptors were obtained from a man aged 18 to 29 in good health.

The chain employs TRBV6-5 and TRBJ1-1; TRBD1 might be the D (6 bases). This CDR3 spans 15 amino acids. Trimming cost V 2 bases and J 5 bases, with 15 bases left between them. In germline, CDR1 is MNHEY, CDR2 SVGAGI. This CDR3 reads CASSYLQGLRTEAFF. DNA of the CDR3: TGTGCCAGCAGTTACCTACAGGGACTACGGACTGAAGCTTTCTTT.

The chain couples TRBV10-1 to TRBJ2-7; 11 bases align to TRBD2. This CDR3 spans 15 amino acids. Germline CDR1 and CDR2: WNHNN and SYGVQD (reference sequence). Trimming removed 10 bases from V and 5 bases from J; junction bases left unmatched: 13. The CDR3 is CAIGLTSGSDHEQYF. CDR3 DNA: TGCGCCATCGGATTAACTAGCGGGAGTGACCACGAGCAGTACTTC.

The chain couples TRBV7-6 to TRBJ2-3; D perhaps matches TRBD2 (6 bases). CDR1 and CDR2 from the germline V gene are SGHVS and FNYEAQ. The germline V and J ends were trimmed by 8 bases and 0 bases, with 9 bases remaining between them. The CDR3 is 13 residues long. The CDR3 sequence is CASQGLSTDTQYF. The DNA for the CDR3 is TGTGCCAGCCAGGGACTTAGCACAGATACGCAGTATTTT.

With respect to this clone: Germline and junction disagree at one end, which may indicate a read error. V is TRBV5-6 and J is TRBJ2-7; D is ambiguous. The CDR3 is 13 amino acids. CDR1 is SGHDT, CDR2 YYEEEE, per germline. The CDR3 spells CASSLQAKGEHYF. DNA of the CDR3: TGTGCCAGCAGCTTGCAGGCTAAGGGTGAGCATTACTTC.

Here the CDR3 DNA reads TGTGCCAGCAGTACCGCCGGGGGGGTCGTAGGCTACACCTTC. It is translated as CASSTAGGVVGYTF. This sequence joins TRBV6-6 and TRBJ1-2; TRBD1 is a possible D gene (5 bases). The CDR3 contains 14 residues. The germline V and J ends were trimmed by 5 bases and 8 bases, with 18 bases remaining between them. CDR1 is MNHNY, CDR2 SVGAGI, per germline (reference sequence).

CDR3 in amino acids: CASSTQGPHSTNEKLFF. The CDR3 DNA sequence: TGTGCCAGCAGTACTCAGGGGCCCCACTCAACTAATGAAAAACTGTTTTTT. The chain has TRBV27 and TRBJ1-4, with D possibly being TRBD1 (6 bases). The germline gives CDR1 MNHEY, CDR2 SMNVEV (reference sequence). Trimming removed 5 bases from V and 0 bases from J, with 16 bases in between. The CDR3 totals 17 residues.

The V and J genes are TRBV2 and TRBJ1-1; 7 bases match TRBD1. Germline V gene sequence: CDR1 SNHLY, CDR2 FYNNEI. Losses at the gene ends were 3 bases for V and 3 bases for J; bases not matched to a gene: 10. There are 16 residues in the CDR3. The CDR3 sequence is CASSDERQGRYTEAFF. CDR3 in DNA: TGTGCCAGCAGTGATGAACGACAGGGTAGGTACACTGAAGCTTTCTTT.

The chain has TRBV2 and TRBJ2-1, with D possibly being TRBD2 (5 bases). V was shortened by 7 bases and J by 8 bases, with 18 bases between the two germline ends. Per the germline V gene, CDR1 is SNHLY and CDR2 is FYNNEI. This CDR3 is built from 14 residues. The DNA for the CDR3 is TGTGCCAGCACCATTAACAACCGAGGGCATGAGCAGTTCTTC. Its translation is CASTINNRGHEQFF.

V is TRBV2 and J is TRBJ2-1; 13 positions match TRBD2. Germline V gene lookup returns CDR1 SNHLY and CDR2 FYNNEI. J lost 4 bases, V lost 6 bases, and 6 bases had no gene match. The CDR3 extends over 16 amino acids. DNA of the CDR3: TGTGCCAGCAGGGCCCGGACTAGCGGGGGTTACAATGAGCAGTTCTTC. It codes for CASRARTSGGYNEQFF.

The V call is TRBV27, the J call TRBJ2-7; 9 positions agree with TRBD1. J lost 9 bases, V lost 5 bases, and 5 bases had no gene match. CDR1 MNHEY and CDR2 SMNVEV come from the germline V gene (reference sequence). This CDR3 is built from 12 residues. CDR3 in DNA: TGTGCCAGCAGTCCCGGACAGGGGAGGCAGTACTTC. The encoded protein is CASSPGQGRQYF.

The CDR3 region has the DNA TGTGCCAGCAGTTACGCGGAGGGGGCTGGCTACACCTTC. Translating gives CASSYAEGAGYTF. This rearrangement joins TRBV6-5 to TRBJ1-2; 7 bases are shared with TRBD1. The V segment lost 2 bases and the J segment 7 bases; nucleotides outside the gene matches: 4. Germline V lookup: CDR1 MNHEY, CDR2 SVGAGI. The CDR3 extends over 13 amino acids.

The rearrangement uses TRBV6-6 and TRBJ1-1; the match to TRBD1 covers 9 bases. Trimming cost V 5 bases and J 5 bases; bases outside gene matches: 6. Per the germline V gene, CDR1 is MNHNY and CDR2 is SVGAGI (reference sequence). This CDR3 has 14 amino acids. CDR3: CASSPQGAGTEAFF. In DNA, the CDR3 is TGTGCCAGCAGTCCACAGGGGGCAGGTACTGAAGCTTTCTTT.

This clone was counted a single time. Other nucleotide sequences from this sample produce the same CDR3. The chain has TRBV30 and TRBJ2-7; tentatively, D is TRBD2 (6 bases). V was clipped by 0 bases and J by 3 bases, with 6 bases between them. In germline, CDR1 is GTSNPN, CDR2 SVGIG (reference sequence). CDR3 length: 12 amino acids. CDR3 sequence reads: CAWSVGGYEQYF. CDR3 DNA sequence: TGTGCCTGGAGTGTGGGGGGCTACGAGCAGTACTTC.

The CDR3 DNA sequence: TGTGCCAGCAGCTTATCGATGACAGTCTATGGCTACACCTTC. Protein sequence: CASSLSMTVYGYTF. This rearrangement joins TRBV7-9 to TRBJ1-2; tentatively, D is TRBD1 (5 bases). The CDR3 is 14 amino acids. With 2 bases removed from V and 4 bases from J, the gap between germline ends came to 11 bases. Germline CDR1 is SEHNR and CDR2 is FQNEAQ (reference sequence).

The gene calls are TRBV28 and TRBJ2-5; D is uncertain. Between the trimmed V and J ends, which lost 1 base and 6 bases, there was a span of 12 bases. Looked up from germline, CDR1 is MDHEN and CDR2 is SYDVKM. The CDR3 consists of 14 residues. CDR3 bases: TGTGCCAGCAGTTTATATTCACTCGGGCAGACCCAGTACTTC. The encoded protein is CASSLYSLGQTQYF.